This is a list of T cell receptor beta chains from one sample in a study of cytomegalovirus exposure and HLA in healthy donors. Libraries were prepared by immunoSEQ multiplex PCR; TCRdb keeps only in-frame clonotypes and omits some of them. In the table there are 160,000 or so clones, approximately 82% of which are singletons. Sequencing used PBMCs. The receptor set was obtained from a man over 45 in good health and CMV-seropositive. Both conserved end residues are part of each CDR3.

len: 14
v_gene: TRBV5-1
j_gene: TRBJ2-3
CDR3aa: CASSLNRGTDTQYF

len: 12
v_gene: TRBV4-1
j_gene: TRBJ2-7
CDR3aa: CASGQDLVEQYF

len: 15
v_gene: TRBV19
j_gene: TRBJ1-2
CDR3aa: CASSYRGGSGYGYTF

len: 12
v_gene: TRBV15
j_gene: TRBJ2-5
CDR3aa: CATSRVSETQYF

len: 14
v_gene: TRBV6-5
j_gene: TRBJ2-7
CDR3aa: CASSVGEVSYEQYF

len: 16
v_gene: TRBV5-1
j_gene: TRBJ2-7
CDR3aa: CASSLTGQGTAVEQYF

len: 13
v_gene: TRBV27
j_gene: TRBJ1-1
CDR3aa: CASSLGRGLEAFF

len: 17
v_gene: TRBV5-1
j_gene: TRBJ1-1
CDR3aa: CASRSLGTGGPNTEAFF

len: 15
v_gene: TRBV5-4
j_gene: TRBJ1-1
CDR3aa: CASSPGLGQGTEAFF

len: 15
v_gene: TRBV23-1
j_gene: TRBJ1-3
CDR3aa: CASSPRGGVRNTIYF

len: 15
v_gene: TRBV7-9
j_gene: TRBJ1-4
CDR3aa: CASSSGQATNEKLFF

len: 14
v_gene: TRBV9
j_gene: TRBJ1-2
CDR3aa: CASSVGEYSSGYTF

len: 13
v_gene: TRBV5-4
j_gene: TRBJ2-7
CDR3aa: CASSSGVSYEQYF

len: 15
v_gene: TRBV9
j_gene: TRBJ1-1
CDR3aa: CASSALLSPNTEAFF

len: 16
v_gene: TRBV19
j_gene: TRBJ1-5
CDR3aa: CASSILGLYSNQPQHF

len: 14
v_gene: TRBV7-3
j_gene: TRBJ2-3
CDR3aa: CASSTGGGTDTQYF

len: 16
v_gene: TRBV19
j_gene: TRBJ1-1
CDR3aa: CASSPRPGTMNTEAFF

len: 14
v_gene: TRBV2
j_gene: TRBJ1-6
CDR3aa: CASMAESYNSPLHF

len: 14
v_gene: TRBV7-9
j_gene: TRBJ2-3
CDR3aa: CASSFASAGDTQYF

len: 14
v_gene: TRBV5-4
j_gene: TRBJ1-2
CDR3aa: CASSLDRGSGGYTF

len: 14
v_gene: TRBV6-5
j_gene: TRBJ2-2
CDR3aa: CASSWQGNTGELFF

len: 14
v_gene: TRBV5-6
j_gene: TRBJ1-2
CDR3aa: CASSLAGGQHGYTF

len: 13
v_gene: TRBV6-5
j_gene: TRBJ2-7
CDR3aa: CASRPQGAYEQYF

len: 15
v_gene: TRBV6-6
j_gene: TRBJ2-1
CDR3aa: CASSPLYSPDNEQFF

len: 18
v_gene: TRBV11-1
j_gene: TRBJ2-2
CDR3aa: CASSRTGFWGSTTGELFF

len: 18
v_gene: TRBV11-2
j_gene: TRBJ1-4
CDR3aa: CASSLRQGGFATNEKLFF

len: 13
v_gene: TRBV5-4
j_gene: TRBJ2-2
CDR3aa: CASSPVAAGELFF

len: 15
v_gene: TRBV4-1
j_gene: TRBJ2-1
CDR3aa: CASSQDLASLNEQFF

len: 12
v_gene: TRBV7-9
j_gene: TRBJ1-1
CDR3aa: CASSTTGAEAFF

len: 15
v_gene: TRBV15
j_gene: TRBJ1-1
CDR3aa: CATFSTGAMNTEAFF

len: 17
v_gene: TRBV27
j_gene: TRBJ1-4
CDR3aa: CASSRRTGSGTNEKLFF

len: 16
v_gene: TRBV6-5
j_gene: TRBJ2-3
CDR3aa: CASSYSPGGLTDTQYF

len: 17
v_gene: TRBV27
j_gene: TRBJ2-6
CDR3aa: CASRSGTGGVGANVLTF

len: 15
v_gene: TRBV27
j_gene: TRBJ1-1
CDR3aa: CASNKLGTGNTEAFF